This T cell receptor beta chain was identified in a study of blood T cell repertoires in COVID-19. Study-wide context: Spain, Italy and the United States supplied samples that represented acute and convalescent COVID-19. The analysed material was cDNA or gDNA that came from T cells, B-cell-depleted T cells, or PBMCs.

Profiled with immunoSEQ multiplex PCR; TCRdb holds only in-frame clones, not every one. The table has around 250,000 clones, roughly 89% seen once. The V and J ends lost 0 bases and 2 bases respectively, with 13 bases between them. This CDR3 has 16 amino acids. Germline values: CDR1 MNHEY, CDR2 SVGAGI. This clonotype was obtained from a man aged 25 to 45 who had recovered from COVID-19. The material sequenced was peripheral blood. The V and J genes are TRBV6-5 and TRBJ2-5; TRBD1 is a possible D gene (7 bases). DNA of the CDR3: TGTGCCAGCAGTTACTCTCCGACAGGGAGGCAAGAGACCCAGTACTTC. Its protein is CASSYSPTGRQETQYF.